This TCR beta chain originates from a study of T cell repertoires in cytomegalovirus infection. Looking at the study overall: Evidence of both CMV infection and a matching HLA type came from public TCR beta signatures.

TCRdb reprocessed the reads via MiXCR and lists one record per CDR3 protein. This table has around 900,000 distinct CDR3 sequences, roughly 30% appearing once. This clonotype was counted a single time. The target antigen is unknown. The sample here was cultured CD8+ T cells from PBMCs, taken from culture after CMV antigen stimulation. The sequence was collected from a human donor in good health (CMV status not recorded). Some clones in this sample may be carry-over from other donors' samples.

This CDR3 reads CAISESGGTTDTQYF. CDR3 nucleotides: TGTGCCATCAGTGAGTCCGGGGGGACCACAGATACGCAGTATTTT. J is TRBJ2-3 and V is TRBV10-3; TRBD2 agrees at 7 bases. Germline V gives CDR1 ENHRY, CDR2 SYGVKD. The J segment lost 2 bases and the V segment lost 0 bases, leaving 2 bases of the junction unmatched. The CDR3 length is 15 residues.